A selection of T cell receptor beta chains follows, all from one sample in a study of naive and memory T cell subsets. TCRdb re-called the UMI-ligation and nested PCR reads with MiXCR, one entry per CDR3 protein. The sample yields approximately 80,000 distinct CDR3 sequences, roughly 9.2% seen once. Source material: naive CD8+ T cells from blood. The receptors were sampled from a human donor in good health. Both conserved end residues are part of each CDR3. D genes are given only for firm matches. Clone size appears in some rows only: once, few, many, or a class for an expanded clone.

clone size	V gene	D gene	J gene	CDR3 protein	CDR3 DNA
-	TRBV20-1	-	TRBJ2-3	CSARVSSDDTDTQYF	TGCAGTGCTAGAGTTTCTAGCGATGACACAGATACGCAGTATTTT
many	TRBV11-2	TRBD1	TRBJ2-1	CASSLNLDRGNNEQFF	TGTGCCAGCAGCCTGAACTTGGACAGGGGGAACAATGAGCAGTTCTTC
few	TRBV5-4	TRBD2	TRBJ2-1	CASSLAVAGGRNEQFF	TGTGCCAGCAGCTTGGCTGTGGCGGGAGGTAGGAATGAGCAGTTCTTC
-	TRBV20-1	-	TRBJ1-1	CSAPGRGGTEAFF	TGCAGTGCTCCAGGGAGAGGGGGCACTGAAGCTTTCTTT
few	TRBV5-6	-	TRBJ2-7	CASSPWGRNYEQYF	TGTGCCAGCAGCCCCTGGGGCAGAAACTACGAGCAGTACTTC
-	TRBV12-3/TRBV12-4	-	TRBJ1-2	CASSRDPNYGYTF	TGTGCCAGCAGTCGAGACCCTAACTATGGCTACACCTTC
-	TRBV10-3	-	TRBJ2-5	CAISEREASNRETQYF	TGTGCCATCAGTGAGCGAGAGGCTAGCAATAGAGAGACCCAGTACTTC
many	TRBV29-1	TRBD1	TRBJ1-1	CSVLRTGGKNTEAFF	TGCAGCGTTCTAAGGACAGGGGGCAAGAACACTGAAGCTTTCTTT
many	TRBV29-1	-	TRBJ2-6	CSVLAGANVLTF	TGCAGCGTATTGGCTGGGGCCAACGTCCTGACTTTC
few	TRBV30	TRBD2	TRBJ2-3	CAWSLGLAGEVMGGTDTQYF	TGTGCCTGGAGCCTTGGACTAGCGGGAGAAGTGATGGGGGGCACAGATACGCAGTATTTT
few	TRBV7-7	-	TRBJ2-3	CASSQFGGLGDTQYF	TGTGCCAGCAGCCAGTTCGGGGGGCTTGGAGATACGCAGTATTTT
few	TRBV20-1	TRBD1	TRBJ1-6	CSAREGTGSPLHF	TGCAGTGCTAGAGAAGGGACAGGCTCACCCCTCCACTTT
-	TRBV9	-	TRBJ1-1	CASSFTDRLNTEAFF	TGTGCCAGCAGCTTCACCGACAGACTGAACACTGAAGCTTTCTTT